This TCR beta chain was recovered during a study of CXCR3-negative and CXCR3-positive naive CD8 T cells. The study made its TRB cDNA libraries by 5' RACE, adding UMI labels. TCRdb processed the 5' RACE reads again and assigns one entry to each CDR3 protein, with no DNA. The repertoire table contains some 130,000 distinct CDR3 sequences. The sequencing sample was made of naive CXCR3- CD8+ T cells from blood. Subset denoted: CD45RO-CCR7+CD27+CD95- naive CD8+ T cells lacking CXCR3 (TNR3-). The source is a human donor in good health. Some clones in this sample may be carry-over from other donors' samples.

The CDR3 loop is CASSLRDRGPYEQYF. The chain uses TRBV9 and TRBJ2-7; as DNA is missing, the TRBD1 call by TCRdb cannot be tested. The CDR3 is 15 residues long. Per the germline V gene, CDR1 is SGDLS and CDR2 is YYNGEE.